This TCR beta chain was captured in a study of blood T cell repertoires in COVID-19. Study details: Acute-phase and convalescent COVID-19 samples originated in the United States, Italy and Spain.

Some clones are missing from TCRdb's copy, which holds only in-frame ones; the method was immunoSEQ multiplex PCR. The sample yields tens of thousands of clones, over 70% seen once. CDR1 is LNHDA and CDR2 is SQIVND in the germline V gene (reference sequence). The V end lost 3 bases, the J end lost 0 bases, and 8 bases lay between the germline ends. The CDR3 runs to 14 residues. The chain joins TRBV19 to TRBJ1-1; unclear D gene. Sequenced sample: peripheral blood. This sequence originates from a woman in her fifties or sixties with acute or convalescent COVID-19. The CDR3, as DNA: TGTGCCAGTAGTATCGGTAGTTTGAACACTGAAGCTTTCTTT. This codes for CASSIGSLNTEAFF.